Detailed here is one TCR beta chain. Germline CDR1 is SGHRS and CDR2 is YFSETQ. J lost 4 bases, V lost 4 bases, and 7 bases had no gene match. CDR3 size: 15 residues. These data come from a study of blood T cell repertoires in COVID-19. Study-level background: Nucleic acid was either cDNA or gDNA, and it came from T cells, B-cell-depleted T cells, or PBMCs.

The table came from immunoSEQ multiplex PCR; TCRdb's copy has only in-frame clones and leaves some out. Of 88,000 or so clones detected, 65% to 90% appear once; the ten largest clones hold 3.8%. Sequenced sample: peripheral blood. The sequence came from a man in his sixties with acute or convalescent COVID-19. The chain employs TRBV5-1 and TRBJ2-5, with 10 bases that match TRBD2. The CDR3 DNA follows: TGCGCCAGCAGCCGGGGGCTAGCGGGAGCAGAGACCCAGTACTTC. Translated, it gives CASSRGLAGAETQYF. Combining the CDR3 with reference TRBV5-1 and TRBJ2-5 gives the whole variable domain KAGVTQTPRYLIKTRGQQVTLSCSPISGHRSVSWYQQTPGQGLQFLFEYFSETQRNKGNFPGRFSGRQFSNSRSEMNVSTLELGDSALYLCASSRGLAGAETQYFGPGTRLLVL.